Listed below are T cell receptor beta chains from one sample, sequenced in a study of T cell responses to AZD1222 COVID-19 vaccine. Data came from immunoSEQ multiplex PCR; TCRdb stores just in-frame clones and leaves some out. The sample holds over 150,000 clones, less than 95% seen once. Here the sequenced sample was peripheral blood, taken on day 0 of AZD1222 vaccination. These receptors were collected from an adult in good health. The CDR3 runs from the conserved cysteine through the conserved F or W. The order of the fields is clone size, J gene, V gene, CDR3 protein. Clone size is not always given. Where it is, it says once, few, many or a class for expanded clones.

abundance: -
j_gene: TRBJ2-7
v_gene: TRBV6-5
CDR3aa: CASSTPGQGGEQYF

abundance: -
j_gene: TRBJ2-3
v_gene: TRBV24-1
CDR3aa: CATSDPLQEGDTQYF

abundance: -
j_gene: TRBJ2-7
v_gene: TRBV6-2/TRBV6-3
CDR3aa: CASSATDEEQYF

abundance: -
j_gene: TRBJ1-6
v_gene: TRBV9
CDR3aa: CASSGGTPAHVSPLHF

abundance: -
j_gene: TRBJ1-1
v_gene: TRBV20-1
CDR3aa: CSAGRGEAFF

abundance: -
j_gene: TRBJ1-2
v_gene: TRBV6-2/TRBV6-3
CDR3aa: CASSSPGIGGYTF

abundance: -
j_gene: TRBJ2-7
v_gene: TRBV7-2
CDR3aa: CASSLDVTGPYEQYF

abundance: once
j_gene: TRBJ2-7
v_gene: TRBV6-5
CDR3aa: CASSYQRGAYEQYF

abundance: -
j_gene: TRBJ1-2
v_gene: TRBV15
CDR3aa: CATSRAKGVDGYTF

abundance: -
j_gene: TRBJ2-7
v_gene: TRBV6-5
CDR3aa: CASSYRSGDEQYF

abundance: once
j_gene: TRBJ2-1
v_gene: TRBV12-3/TRBV12-4
CDR3aa: CASSFPSEQFF

abundance: -
j_gene: TRBJ1-1
v_gene: TRBV7-9
CDR3aa: CASSSGQGLNTEAFF

abundance: -
j_gene: TRBJ2-3
v_gene: TRBV27
CDR3aa: CASSFQGYSTDTQYF

abundance: -
j_gene: TRBJ1-1
v_gene: TRBV27
CDR3aa: CASSDRGTEAFF

abundance: -
j_gene: TRBJ1-5
v_gene: TRBV28
CDR3aa: CASSLWDSSNQPQHF

abundance: -
j_gene: TRBJ2-5
v_gene: TRBV5-8
CDR3aa: CASSTGTSGSQETQYF

abundance: once
j_gene: TRBJ1-6
v_gene: TRBV30
CDR3aa: CACLSETGINSPLHF

abundance: -
j_gene: TRBJ1-5
v_gene: TRBV12-3/TRBV12-4
CDR3aa: CASKWGNQPQHF

abundance: -
j_gene: TRBJ1-4
v_gene: TRBV5-8
CDR3aa: CASRRELGTNEKLFF

abundance: -
j_gene: TRBJ2-3
v_gene: TRBV9
CDR3aa: CASSGTGTDTQYF

abundance: -
j_gene: TRBJ2-5
v_gene: TRBV2
CDR3aa: CASRGSSGGAETQYF

abundance: -
j_gene: TRBJ2-7
v_gene: TRBV5-1
CDR3aa: CASSLEGQAASYEQYF

abundance: -
j_gene: TRBJ2-7
v_gene: TRBV7-9
CDR3aa: CASSLAVYEQYF

abundance: -
j_gene: TRBJ1-6
v_gene: TRBV6-2/TRBV6-3
CDR3aa: CASSYSTRGRSSPLHF

abundance: -
j_gene: TRBJ2-1
v_gene: TRBV13
CDR3aa: CASSLGRSYNEQFF

abundance: -
j_gene: TRBJ2-7
v_gene: TRBV10-2
CDR3aa: CASSEPTGDRGREQYF

abundance: -
j_gene: TRBJ1-2
v_gene: TRBV27
CDR3aa: CASSSYRTGAFYGYTF

abundance: once
j_gene: TRBJ2-7
v_gene: TRBV27
CDR3aa: CASRYRDSSYEQYF

abundance: -
j_gene: TRBJ2-3
v_gene: TRBV11-1
CDR3aa: CASSLETGANTDTQYF

abundance: -
j_gene: TRBJ1-1
v_gene: TRBV6-5
CDR3aa: CASSYSRISPPEAFF

abundance: -
j_gene: TRBJ1-2
v_gene: TRBV19
CDR3aa: CASTSPGRGYGYTF

abundance: few
j_gene: TRBJ1-4
v_gene: TRBV2
CDR3aa: CASTLGTNEKLFF

abundance: -
j_gene: TRBJ1-3
v_gene: TRBV11-2
CDR3aa: CASSRWEGNTIYF

abundance: -
j_gene: TRBJ2-5
v_gene: TRBV15
CDR3aa: CATSREKASGGQETQYF

abundance: -
j_gene: TRBJ1-4
v_gene: TRBV4-3
CDR3aa: CASSQFRTERNEKLFF

abundance: -
j_gene: TRBJ2-2
v_gene: TRBV12-3/TRBV12-4
CDR3aa: CASSFTGELFF

abundance: -
j_gene: TRBJ1-2
v_gene: TRBV12-3/TRBV12-4
CDR3aa: CASSPKGPRGYTF

abundance: -
j_gene: TRBJ2-2
v_gene: TRBV15
CDR3aa: CATSGGRYGELFF

abundance: -
j_gene: TRBJ2-5
v_gene: TRBV20-1
CDR3aa: CSASLAGVRQETQYF

abundance: -
j_gene: TRBJ1-1
v_gene: TRBV2
CDR3aa: CACKRQSNTEAFF

abundance: -
j_gene: TRBJ2-7
v_gene: TRBV7-2
CDR3aa: CASSLPPGQGSSYEQYF